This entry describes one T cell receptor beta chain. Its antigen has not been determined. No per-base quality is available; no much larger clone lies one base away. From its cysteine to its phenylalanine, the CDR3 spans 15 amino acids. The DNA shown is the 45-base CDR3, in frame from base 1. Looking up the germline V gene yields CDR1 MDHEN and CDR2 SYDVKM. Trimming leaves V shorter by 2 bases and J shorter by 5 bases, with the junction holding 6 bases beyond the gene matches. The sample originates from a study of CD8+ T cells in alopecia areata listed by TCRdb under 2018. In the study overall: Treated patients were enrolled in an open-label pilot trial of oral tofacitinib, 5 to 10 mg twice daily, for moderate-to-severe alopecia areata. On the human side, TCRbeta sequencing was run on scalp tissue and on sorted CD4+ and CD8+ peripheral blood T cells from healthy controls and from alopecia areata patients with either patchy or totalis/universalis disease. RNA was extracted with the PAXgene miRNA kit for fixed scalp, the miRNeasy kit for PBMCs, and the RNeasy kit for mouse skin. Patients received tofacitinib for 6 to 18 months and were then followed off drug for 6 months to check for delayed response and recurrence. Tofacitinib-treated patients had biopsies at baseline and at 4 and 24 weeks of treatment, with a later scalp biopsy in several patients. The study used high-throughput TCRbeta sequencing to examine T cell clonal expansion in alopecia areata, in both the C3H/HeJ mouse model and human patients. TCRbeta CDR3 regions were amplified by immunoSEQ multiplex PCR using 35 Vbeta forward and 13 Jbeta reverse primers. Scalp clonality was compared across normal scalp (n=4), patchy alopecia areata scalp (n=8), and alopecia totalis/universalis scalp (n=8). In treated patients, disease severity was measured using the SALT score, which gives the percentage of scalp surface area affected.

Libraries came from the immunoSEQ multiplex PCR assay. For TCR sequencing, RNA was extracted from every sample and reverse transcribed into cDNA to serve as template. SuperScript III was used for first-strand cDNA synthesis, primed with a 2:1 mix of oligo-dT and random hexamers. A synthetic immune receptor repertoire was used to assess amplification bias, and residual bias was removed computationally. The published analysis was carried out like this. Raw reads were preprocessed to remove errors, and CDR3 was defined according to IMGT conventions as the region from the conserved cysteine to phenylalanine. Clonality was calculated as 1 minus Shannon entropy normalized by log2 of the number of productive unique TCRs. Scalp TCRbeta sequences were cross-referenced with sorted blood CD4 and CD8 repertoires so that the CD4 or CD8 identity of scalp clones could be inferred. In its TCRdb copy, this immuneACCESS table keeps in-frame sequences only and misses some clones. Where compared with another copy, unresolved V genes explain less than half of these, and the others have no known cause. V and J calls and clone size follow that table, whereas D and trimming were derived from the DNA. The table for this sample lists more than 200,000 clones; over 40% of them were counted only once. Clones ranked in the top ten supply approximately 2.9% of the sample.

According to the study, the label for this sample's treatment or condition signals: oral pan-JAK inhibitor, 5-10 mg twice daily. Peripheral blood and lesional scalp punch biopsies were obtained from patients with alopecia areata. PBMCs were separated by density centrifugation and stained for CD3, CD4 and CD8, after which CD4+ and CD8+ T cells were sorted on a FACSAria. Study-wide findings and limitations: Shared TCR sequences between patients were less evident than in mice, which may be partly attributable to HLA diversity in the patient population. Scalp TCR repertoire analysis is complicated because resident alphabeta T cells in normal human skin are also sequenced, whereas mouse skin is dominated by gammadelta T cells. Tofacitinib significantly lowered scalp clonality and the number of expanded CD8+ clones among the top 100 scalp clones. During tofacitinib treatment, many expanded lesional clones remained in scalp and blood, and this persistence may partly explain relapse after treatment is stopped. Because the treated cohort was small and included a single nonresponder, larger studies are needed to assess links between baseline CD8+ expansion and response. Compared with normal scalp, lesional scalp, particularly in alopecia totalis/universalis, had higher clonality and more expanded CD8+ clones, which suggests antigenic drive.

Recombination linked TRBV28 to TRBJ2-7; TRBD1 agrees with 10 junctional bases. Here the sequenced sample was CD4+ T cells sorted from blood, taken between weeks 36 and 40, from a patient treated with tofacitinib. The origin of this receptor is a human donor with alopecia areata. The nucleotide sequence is TGTGCCAGCAGTTTAGAGGGACAGGGGAATCACGAGCAGTACTTC. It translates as CASSLEGQGNHEQYF.